This T cell receptor beta chain was retrieved from a study of identical twins. Study-wide results and caveats: The analysis was cross-sectional rather than longitudinal within donors.

In every case, the donor was a healthy Caucasian. Addition of a universal primer site occurred through template switching, and cDNA carried unique molecular identifiers. One entry per CDR3 protein, called by TCRdb with MiXCR from the 5' RACE reads. The sample includes hundreds of thousands of distinct CDR3 sequences, over 20% of them seen just once. The ends lost 5 bases at V and 5 bases at J; junction bases unmatched: 5. The CDR3 runs 13 residues. Per the germline V gene, CDR1 is SGDLS and CDR2 is YYNGEE. There are many counts of this clonotype. The antigen remains undetermined. These data were likewise used in another study, on T cells expressing NK-cell markers. That source reports: Sorted CD3+CD56+NKG2C+, CD3+CD56+NKG2C- and CD3+CD56-NKG2C+ T cells supplied TCR beta repertoires.

The chain employs TRBV9 and TRBJ2-5; 8 nucleotides align to TRBD2. Material: PBMCs. The sequence came from a woman aged 18-29 years in good health. Written as DNA, the CDR3 is TGTGCCAGCAGTCGGGGGGGCAGGGAGACCCAGTACTTC. Translating gives CASSRGGRETQYF.